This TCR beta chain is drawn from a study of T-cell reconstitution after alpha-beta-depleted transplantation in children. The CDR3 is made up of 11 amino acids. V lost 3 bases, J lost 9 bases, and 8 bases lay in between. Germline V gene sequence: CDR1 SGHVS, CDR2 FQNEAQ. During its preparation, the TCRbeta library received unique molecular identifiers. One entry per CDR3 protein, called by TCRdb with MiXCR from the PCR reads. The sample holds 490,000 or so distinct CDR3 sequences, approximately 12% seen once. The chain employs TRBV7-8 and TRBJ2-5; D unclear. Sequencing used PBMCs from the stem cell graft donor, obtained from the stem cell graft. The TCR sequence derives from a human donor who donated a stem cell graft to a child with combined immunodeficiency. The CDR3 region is CASSLSEAQYF. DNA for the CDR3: TGTGCCAGCAGCTTGAGTGAAGCCCAGTACTTC.